The source of this T cell receptor beta chain is a study of blood T cell repertoires in COVID-19. Measured with immunoSEQ multiplex PCR; TCRdb has only the in-frame clones, and not every one. The table lists 200,000 to 250,000 clones, roughly 90% of them singletons. Trimming removed 4 bases at V and 2 bases at J, with 13 bases between. This CDR3 spans 14 amino acids. CDR1 and CDR2 from the germline V gene are SGHRS and YFSETQ. The chain recombines TRBV5-1 with TRBJ2-7, with D hard to call. The receptor was derived from a woman in her fifties or sixties with acute or convalescent COVID-19. The sequenced material came from peripheral blood. CDR3 residues: CASSPLALAYEQYF. The CDR3 coding sequence is TGCGCCAGCAGCCCCTTAGCATTAGCCTACGAGCAGTACTTC.